These 12 T cell receptor beta chains were sequenced from one sample in a study of T-cell reconstitution after alpha-beta-depleted transplantation in children. Unique molecular identifiers tagged the TCRbeta library. TCRdb reprocessed the PCR reads via MiXCR and lists one record per CDR3 protein. Of 250,000 to 350,000 distinct CDR3 sequences listed, 9.9% are singletons. The sequenced sample was PBMCs from the stem cell graft donor, obtained from the stem cell graft. The receptors derive from a human donor who donated a stem cell graft to a child with SCID.

This clonotype was observed many times. The rearrangement links TRBV7-9 to TRBJ2-1, with a tentative D call TRBD2 (6 bases). V was clipped by 5 bases and J by 4 bases, with 12 bases between them. The CDR3 spans 14 residues. Per germline, CDR1 SEHNR and CDR2 FQNEAQ (reference sequence). CDR3 DNA sequence: TGTGCCAGCAGCGCCCTAGCGTTATACAATGAGCAGTTCTTC. Protein: CASSALALYNEQFF.

J is TRBJ1-6 and V is TRBV9; D is perhaps TRBD1 (5 bases). CDR3 length: 15 residues. Germline CDR1 reads SGDLS; CDR2 reads YYNGEE. Trimming pared 0 bases from V and 10 bases from J, leaving 14 bases between. The CDR3 reads CASSVGQGVGSPLHF. The CDR3 region has the DNA TGTGCCAGCAGCGTAGGGCAGGGTGTAGGATCACCCCTCCACTTT.

There are a few counts of this clonotype. J is TRBJ2-5 and V is TRBV4-1; 9 bases map to TRBD1. The V and J ends lost 4 bases and 3 bases, in that order; junction bases with no gene match: 15. Germline loops: CDR1 MGHRA, CDR2 YSYEKL. This CDR3 has 18 residues. The CDR3 DNA is TGCGCCAGCAGCCCGGAAAGTGACGGGACAGGGTTCGAAGAGACCCAGTACTTC. Translated: CASSPESDGTGFEETQYF.

This clonotype was counted between two and nine times. The V call is TRBV7-3, the J call TRBJ2-1, with D possibly TRBD1 on 8 matching bases. In germline, CDR1 is SGHTA, CDR2 FQGTGA. Trimming cost V 3 bases and J 5 bases, with 23 bases left between them. The CDR3 has 18 residues. The CDR3: CASSLAPRTGGANNEQFF. In DNA form, the CDR3 reads TGTGCCAGCAGCTTGGCCCCCCGTACAGGGGGGGCTAACAATGAGCAGTTCTTC.

The CDR3 is CASSPPTAYTGELFF. The CDR3 nucleotides read TGTGCCAGCTCACCCCCGACAGCTTACACCGGGGAGCTGTTTTTT. V and J are TRBV18 and TRBJ2-2, with D perhaps matching TRBD1 (5 bases). Between the trimmed V and J ends, which lost 3 bases and 3 bases, there was a span of 11 bases. Per germline, CDR1 KGHSH and CDR2 LQKENI. There are 15 residues in the CDR3.

This clonotype was detected only a few times. The chain recombines TRBV12-3 or TRBV12-4 with TRBJ1-5; the D gene is possibly TRBD1 (6 bases). The CDR3 sequence is 14 residues long. V was trimmed by 6 bases and J by 5 bases, leaving 14 bases between them. In DNA, the CDR3 is TGTGCCAGCAGGACAGACAGGATAGATCAGCCCCAGCATTTT. This gives the protein CASRTDRIDQPQHF.

V and J are TRBV10-3 and TRBJ2-5; TRBD2 aligns across 8 bases. Germline CDR1 and CDR2: ENHRY and SYGVKD. With V trimmed by 3 bases and J by 2 bases, 5 bases remained unmatched. This CDR3 region has 15 residues. This chain's CDR3 is CAISDTSGGQETQYF. The CDR3 nucleotides read TGTGCCATCAGTGATACTAGCGGAGGACAAGAGACCCAGTACTTC.

The CDR3 nucleotides are TGTGCCAGCAGCCTTGGGAGCGGGTTTCACGCCTACGAGCAGTACTTC. Its protein is CASSLGSGFHAYEQYF. V is TRBV7-2 and J is TRBJ2-7, with a possible D match to TRBD2 (6 bases). V dropped 5 bases and J dropped 2 bases, with 19 bases sitting between them. The CDR3 runs 16 residues. CDR1 is SGHTA and CDR2 is FQGNSA in the germline V gene.

This clonotype was recorded a few times. V and J are TRBV7-2 and TRBJ1-4; D is perhaps TRBD1 (6 bases). V lost 8 bases to trimming and J lost 2 bases, with 18 bases between them. Looked up from germline, CDR1 is SGHTA and CDR2 is FQGNSA. CDR3 length: 16 amino acids. The CDR3 coding sequence is TGTGCCAGCGGATGGGGGCGGATGGGCACTAATGAAAAACTGTTTTTT. This translates into CASGWGRMGTNEKLFF.

This clonotype was seen only a few times. The CDR3 region has the DNA TGCAGTGCTACCCCAACAGGGCTGGGGGCAGAGACCCAGTACTTC. This translates into CSATPTGLGAETQYF. V and J are TRBV20-1 and TRBJ2-5; D is possibly TRBD1 (6 bases). Per germline, CDR1 DFQATT and CDR2 SNEGSKA (reference sequence). This CDR3 contains 15 residues. Trimming left V 4 bases short and J 4 bases short, with 19 bases between.

The chain joins TRBV10-3 to TRBJ1-1; a weak D match, TRBD1 (5 bases). V lost 7 bases and J 3 bases, leaving 15 bases between the germline ends. Germline CDR1 and CDR2: ENHRY and SYGVKD. This CDR3 has 14 amino acids. CDR3 sequence reads: CAITEDRYYTEAFF. CDR3 nucleotide sequence: TGTGCCATCACCGAAGACAGATATTACACTGAAGCTTTCTTT.

The CDR3 loop reads CAVSVGGTDTQYF. The DNA for the CDR3 is TGTGCCGTAAGCGTAGGGGGCACAGATACGCAGTATTTT. The chain joins TRBV10-3 to TRBJ2-3, with TRBD1 as a possible D gene (5 bases). The ends were cut back, 11 bases at V and 1 base at J, with 13 bases in the middle. The germline CDR1 and CDR2 sequences are ENHRY and SYGVKD. CDR3 length equals 13 residues.